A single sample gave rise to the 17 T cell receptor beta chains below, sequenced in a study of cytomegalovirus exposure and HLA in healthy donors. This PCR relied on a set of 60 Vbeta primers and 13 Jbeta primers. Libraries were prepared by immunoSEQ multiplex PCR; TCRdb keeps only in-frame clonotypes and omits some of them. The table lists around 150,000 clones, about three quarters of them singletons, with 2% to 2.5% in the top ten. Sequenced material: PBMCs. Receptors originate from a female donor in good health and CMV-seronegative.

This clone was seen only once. The CDR3 bases are TGTGCCAGCATCGCTCCTAACAGGTTCACTGAAGCTTTCTTT. This encodes CASIAPNRFTEAFF. This sequence joins TRBV7-9 and TRBJ1-1, with a weak D call TRBD1 (5 bases). Trimming left V 7 bases short and J 4 bases short, with 16 bases between. This CDR3 contains 14 residues. Germline values: CDR1 SEHNR, CDR2 FQNEAQ (reference sequence).

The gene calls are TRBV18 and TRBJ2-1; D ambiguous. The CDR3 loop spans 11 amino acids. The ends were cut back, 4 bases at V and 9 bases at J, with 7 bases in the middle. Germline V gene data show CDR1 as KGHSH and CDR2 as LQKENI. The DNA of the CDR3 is TGTGCCAGCTCACGCCCGGGTGAGCAGTTCTTC. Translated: CASSRPGEQFF.

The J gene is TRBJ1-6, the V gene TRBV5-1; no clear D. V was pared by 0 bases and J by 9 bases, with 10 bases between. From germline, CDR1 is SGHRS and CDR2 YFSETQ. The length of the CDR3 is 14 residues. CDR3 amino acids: CASSLAGSSSPLHF. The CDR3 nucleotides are TGCGCCAGCAGCTTGGCGGGGTCCAGTTCACCCCTCCACTTT.

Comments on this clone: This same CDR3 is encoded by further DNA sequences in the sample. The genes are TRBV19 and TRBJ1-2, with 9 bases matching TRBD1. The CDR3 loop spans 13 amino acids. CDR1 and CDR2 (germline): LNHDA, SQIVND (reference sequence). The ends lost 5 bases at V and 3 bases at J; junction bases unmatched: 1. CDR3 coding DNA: TGTGCCAGTAGTCGACAGGGGGACTATGGCTACACCTTC. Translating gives CASSRQGDYGYTF.

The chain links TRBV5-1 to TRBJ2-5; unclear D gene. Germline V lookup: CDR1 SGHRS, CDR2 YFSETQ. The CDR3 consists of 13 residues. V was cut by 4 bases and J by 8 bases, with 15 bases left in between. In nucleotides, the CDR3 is TGCGCCAGCAGCCCCCTGTCCGGAGAAACCCAGTACTTC. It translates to CASSPLSGETQYF. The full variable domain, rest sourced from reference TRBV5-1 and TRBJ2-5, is KAGVTQTPRYLIKTRGQQVTLSCSPISGHRSVSWYQQTPGQGLQFLFEYFSETQRNKGNFPGRFSGRQFSNSRSEMNVSTLELGDSALYLCASSPLSGETQYFGPGTRLLVL.

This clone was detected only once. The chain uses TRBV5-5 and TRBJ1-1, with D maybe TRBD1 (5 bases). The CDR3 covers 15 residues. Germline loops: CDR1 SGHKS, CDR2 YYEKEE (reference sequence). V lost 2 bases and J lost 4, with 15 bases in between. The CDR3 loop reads CASSFGQGLGTEAFF. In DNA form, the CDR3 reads TGTGCCAGCAGCTTTGGTCAGGGTTTAGGCACTGAAGCTTTCTTT. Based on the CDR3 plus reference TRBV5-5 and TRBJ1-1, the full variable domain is DAGVTQSPTHLIKTRGQQVTLRCSPISGHKSVSWYQQVLGQGPQFIFQYYEKEERGRGNFPDRFSARQFPNYSSELNVNALLLGDSALYLCASSFGQGLGTEAFFGQGTRLTVV.

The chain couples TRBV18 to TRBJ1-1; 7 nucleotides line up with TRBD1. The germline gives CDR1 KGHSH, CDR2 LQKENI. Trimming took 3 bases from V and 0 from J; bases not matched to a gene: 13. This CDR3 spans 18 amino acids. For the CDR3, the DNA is TGTGCCAGCTCACCGATTCAGGGGGTGATTAGTCTGAACACTGAAGCTTTCTTT. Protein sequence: CASSPIQGVISLNTEAFF. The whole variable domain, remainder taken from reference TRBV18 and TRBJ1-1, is NAGVMQNPRHLVRRRGQEARLRCSPMKGHSHVYWYRQLPEEGLKFMVYLQKENIIDESGMPKERFSAEFPKEGPSILRIQQVVRGDSAAYFCASSPIQGVISLNTEAFFGQGTRLTVV.

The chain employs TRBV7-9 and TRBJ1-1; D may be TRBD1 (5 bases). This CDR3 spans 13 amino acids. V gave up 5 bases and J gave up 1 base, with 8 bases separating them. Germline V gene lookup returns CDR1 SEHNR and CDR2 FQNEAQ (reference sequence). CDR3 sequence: CASSMGGNTEAFF. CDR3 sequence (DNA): TGTGCCAGCAGCATGGGGGGGAACACTGAAGCTTTCTTT.

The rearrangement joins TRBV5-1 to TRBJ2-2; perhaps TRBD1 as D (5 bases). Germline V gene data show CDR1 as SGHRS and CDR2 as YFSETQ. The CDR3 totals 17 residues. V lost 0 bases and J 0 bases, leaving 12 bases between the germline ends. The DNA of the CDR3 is TGCGCCAGCAGCTTGGAGGTCAGGGTTCCGAACACCGGGGAGCTGTTTTTT. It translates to CASSLEVRVPNTGELFF.

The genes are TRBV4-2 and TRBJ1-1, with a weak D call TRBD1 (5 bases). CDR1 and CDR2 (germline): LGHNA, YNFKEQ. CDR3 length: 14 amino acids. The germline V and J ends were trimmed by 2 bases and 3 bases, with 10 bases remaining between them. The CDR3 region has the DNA TGTGCCAGCAGCCAATACCGGGGGGACACTGAAGCTTTCTTT. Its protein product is CASSQYRGDTEAFF.

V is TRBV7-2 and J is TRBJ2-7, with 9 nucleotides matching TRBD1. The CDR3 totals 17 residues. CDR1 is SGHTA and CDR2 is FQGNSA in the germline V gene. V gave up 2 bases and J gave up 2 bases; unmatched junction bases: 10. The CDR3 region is CASSLLKGTGRPYEQYF. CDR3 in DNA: TGTGCCAGCAGCTTATTGAAGGGGACAGGGCGCCCCTACGAGCAGTACTTC.

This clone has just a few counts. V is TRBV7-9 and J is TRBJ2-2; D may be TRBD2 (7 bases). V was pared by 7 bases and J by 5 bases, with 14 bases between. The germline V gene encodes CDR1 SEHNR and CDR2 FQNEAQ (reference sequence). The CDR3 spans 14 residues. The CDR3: CASTKGGGTGELFF. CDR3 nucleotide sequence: TGTGCCAGCACCAAAGGGGGGGGAACCGGGGAGCTGTTTTTT.

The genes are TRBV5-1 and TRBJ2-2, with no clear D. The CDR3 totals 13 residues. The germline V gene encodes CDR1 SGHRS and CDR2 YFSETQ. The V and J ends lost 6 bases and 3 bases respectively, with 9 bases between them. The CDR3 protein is CASNSGHTGELFF. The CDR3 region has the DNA TGCGCCAGCAACAGTGGGCACACCGGGGAGCTGTTTTTT.

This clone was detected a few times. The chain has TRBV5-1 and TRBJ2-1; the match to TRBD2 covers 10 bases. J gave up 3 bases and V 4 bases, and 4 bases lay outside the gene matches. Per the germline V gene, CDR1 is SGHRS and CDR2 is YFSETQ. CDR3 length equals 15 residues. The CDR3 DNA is TGCGCCAGCAGCACCTCTAGCGGGAGCTACAATGAGCAGTTCTTC. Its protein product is CASSTSSGSYNEQFF.

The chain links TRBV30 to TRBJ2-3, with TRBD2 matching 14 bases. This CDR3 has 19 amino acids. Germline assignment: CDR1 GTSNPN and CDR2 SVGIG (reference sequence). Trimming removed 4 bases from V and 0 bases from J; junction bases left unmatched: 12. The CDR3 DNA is TGTGCCTGGACCCCCCCCGTCGGGACTAGCGGGAGTAGCACAGATACGCAGTATTTT. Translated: CAWTPPVGTSGSSTDTQYF.

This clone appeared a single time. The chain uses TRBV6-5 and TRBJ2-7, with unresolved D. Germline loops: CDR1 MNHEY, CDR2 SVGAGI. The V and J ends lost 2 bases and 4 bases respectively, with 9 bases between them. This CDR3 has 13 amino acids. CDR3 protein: CASSYPPTYEQYF. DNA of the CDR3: TGTGCCAGCAGTTACCCACCCACATACGAGCAGTACTTC.

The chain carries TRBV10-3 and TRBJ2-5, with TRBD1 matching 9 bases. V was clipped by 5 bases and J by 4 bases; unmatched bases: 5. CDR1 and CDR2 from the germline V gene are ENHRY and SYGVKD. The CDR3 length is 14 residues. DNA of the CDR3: TGTGCCATCAGTACAGGGGGCTCGGGAGAGACCCAGTACTTC. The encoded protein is CAISTGGSGETQYF.